Listed here are 14 T cell receptor beta chains from one sample, sequenced in a study of CD8 T cells in ankylosing spondylitis. One entry per CDR3 protein results from TCRdb running MiXCR on the 5' RACE reads. The data show over 450,000 distinct CDR3 sequences, about 12% seen once. Antigens of these TCRs are unknown. Whole-study results and caveats: What appeared characteristic of ankylosing spondylitis blood was a TCR beta motif of 7 or 8 highly homologous variants.

Input material: blood, either unsorted or a sorted T cell fraction (not recorded which). Every receptor here comes from a male donor with ankylosing spondylitis.

This chain links TRBV25-1 with TRBJ2-2; D is unresolved. Trimming cost V 8 bases and J 8 bases, with 9 bases left between them. CDR1 and CDR2 (germline): MGHDK, SYGVNS. The CDR3 loop spans 11 amino acids. The DNA for the CDR3 is TGTGCCAGCCATGAGGCAGGGGAGCTGTTTTTT. This sequence encodes CASHEAGELFF.

The chain couples TRBV25-1 to TRBJ1-6, with D possibly being TRBD1 (6 bases). Trimming took 4 bases from V and 6 from J, leaving 13 bases between them. Germline V gene lookup returns CDR1 MGHDK and CDR2 SYGVNS. The CDR3 has 15 residues. CDR3: CASSGARGPNSPLHF. The CDR3 DNA is TGTGCCAGCAGTGGGGCCAGGGGCCCTAATTCACCCCTCCACTTT.

This clonotype was observed at least ten times. The rearrangement links TRBV24-1 to TRBJ2-1; no clear D. With 3 bases removed from V and 0 bases from J, the gap between germline ends came to 11 bases. Germline loops: CDR1 KGHDR, CDR2 SFDVKD. The CDR3 spans 16 residues. The CDR3 loop is CATSDQSAFSYNEQFF. The CDR3 bases are TGTGCCACCAGTGATCAGTCCGCTTTCTCCTACAATGAGCAGTTCTTC.

J is TRBJ2-1 and V is TRBV3-1; 7 bases are shared with TRBD2. Germline V gene data show CDR1 as LGHDT and CDR2 as YNNKEL (reference sequence). This CDR3 has 16 residues. V was clipped by 7 bases and J by 1 base; unmatched bases: 10. In nucleotides, the CDR3 is TGTGCCAGCACCCGGTGGCTAGCGGATTCCTACAATGAGCAGTTCTTC. It yields the protein CASTRWLADSYNEQFF.

The genes are TRBV6-1 and TRBJ1-6; D is uncertain. Trimming stripped 1 base from V and 9 bases from J, with 13 bases between. Germline lookup yields CDR1 MNHNS and CDR2 SASEGT. This CDR3 spans 15 amino acids. The CDR3 DNA reads as TGTGCCAGCAGTGAAGTTCCGGAAGGCTTTTCACCCCTCCACTTT. Its translation: CASSEVPEGFSPLHF.

This clonotype has at least ten counts. The V gene is TRBV11-2, the J gene TRBJ1-1, with D maybe TRBD1 (6 bases). The CDR3 has 13 amino acids. In germline, CDR1 is SGHAT, CDR2 FQNNGV. V was clipped by 4 bases and J by 6 bases, with 12 bases between them. CDR3 amino acids: CASSSQGPAEAFF. CDR3 coding DNA: TGTGCCAGCAGCTCCCAGGGGCCGGCTGAAGCTTTCTTT.

The chain links TRBV7-6 to TRBJ1-1; TRBD1 might be the D (6 bases). V lost 3 bases and J 3 bases, leaving 8 bases between the germline ends. The germline V gene encodes CDR1 SGHVS and CDR2 FNYEAQ. This CDR3 is 13 amino acids long. The CDR3 bases are TGTGCCAGCAGCTTTCGGACAGACACTGAAGCTTTCTTT. This sequence encodes CASSFRTDTEAFF.

This chain links TRBV14 with TRBJ2-1; D is perhaps TRBD2 (6 bases). CDR3 size: 14 residues. Per germline, CDR1 SGHDN and CDR2 FVKESK. The germline V and J ends were trimmed by 4 bases and 3 bases, with 10 bases remaining between them. CDR3 sequence reads: CASSPRDFYNEQFF. The CDR3, as DNA: TGTGCCAGCAGCCCGCGGGACTTCTACAATGAGCAGTTCTTC.

A few counts support this clonotype. The rearrangement joins TRBV5-1 to TRBJ2-5, with D perhaps matching TRBD1 (5 bases). The V gene's germline CDR1 is SGHRS and CDR2 YFSETQ. Deletions cut 1 base from V and 3 bases from J, with 13 bases between. The CDR3 covers 15 residues. The CDR3 region has the DNA TGCGCCAGCAGCTTGAAGTTGCAGGGCAAAGAGACCCAGTACTTC. Translating gives CASSLKLQGKETQYF. The full variable domain, in which reference TRBV5-1 and TRBJ2-5 provide the parts outside the CDR3, is KAGVTQTPRYLIKTRGQQVTLSCSPISGHRSVSWYQQTPGQGLQFLFEYFSETQRNKGNFPGRFSGRQFSNSRSEMNVSTLELGDSALYLCASSLKLQGKETQYFGPGTRLLVL.

This rearrangement joins TRBV14 to TRBJ2-2; D unresolved. Deletions cut 4 bases from V and 4 bases from J, with 10 bases between. Germline CDR1 SGHDN, CDR2 FVKESK. This CDR3 contains 14 residues. CDR3 in DNA: TGTGCCAGCAGCCTCCCCAGGTTCACCGGGGAGCTGTTTTTT. As protein: CASSLPRFTGELFF. Full variable domain (remainder filled in from reference TRBV14 and TRBJ2-2): EAGVTQFPSHSVIEKGQTVTLRCDPISGHDNLYWYRRVMGKEIKFLLHFVKESKQDESGMPNNRFLAERTGGTYSTLKVQPAELEDSGVYFCASSLPRFTGELFFGEGSRLTVL.

This clonotype has a handful of counts. The chain has TRBV11-1 and TRBJ2-4; a possible D gene is TRBD2 (5 bases). CDR3 length: 18 amino acids. The germline V gene has CDR1 SGHAT and CDR2 FQDESV (reference sequence). V lost 5 bases and J lost 0, with 20 bases in between. The CDR3, as DNA: TGTGCCAGCAGCCATTCGGGATGGGGTAACCGAGCCAAAAACATTCAGTACTTC. Its protein product is CASSHSGWGNRAKNIQYF.

The rearrangement links TRBV7-9 to TRBJ2-1, with TRBD1 identical over 10 bases. V shed 4 bases and J 6 bases; nucleotides not matched to a gene: 6. The germline V gene has CDR1 SEHNR and CDR2 FQNEAQ (reference sequence). The CDR3 length is 15 residues. CDR3 in DNA: TGTGCCAGCAGCTCCGGACAGGGGGGCTCCAATGAGCAGTTCTTC. It translates to CASSSGQGGSNEQFF.

This chain links TRBV2 with TRBJ1-5; D is possibly TRBD1 (6 bases). This CDR3 has 15 residues. Trimming stripped 7 bases from V and 3 bases from J, with 16 bases between. Germline-derived CDR1 and CDR2 are SNHLY and FYNNEI. CDR3 nucleotide sequence: TGTGCCAGCAAGGGAAAAGGACAGTACAATCAGCCCCAGCATTTT. It codes for CASKGKGQYNQPQHF.

This clonotype has just a few counts. This chain links TRBV27 with TRBJ2-7; possibly TRBD1 for D (6 bases). Germline lookup yields CDR1 MNHEY and CDR2 SMNVEV (reference sequence). CDR3 length equals 14 residues. V was cut by 6 bases and J by 0 bases, with 12 bases left in between. CDR3 loop: CASRTTGSSYEQYV. DNA for the CDR3: TGTGCCAGCAGAACTACAGGGAGCTCCTACGAGCAGTACGTC.